The sequence of this T cell receptor beta chain was determined in a study of shared clonotypes between healthy human individuals. All the donors were Caucasian adults who lived in Nashville, Tennessee. Bulk PBMC genomic DNA spanned ten immunoSEQ deep plates. Assay: immunoSEQ multiplex PCR; the TCRdb copy retains only in-frame clones and omits some. The data show approximately 500,000 clones, 79% seen once. V was clipped by 0 bases and J by 3 bases, with 5 bases between them. The CDR3 length is 14 residues. The germline V gene encodes CDR1 MNHEY and CDR2 SVGAGI. This receptor was identified in a woman aged 40 to 50 in good health. Some clones in this sample may be carry-over from other donors' samples. The rearrangement links TRBV6-5 to TRBJ2-2; D ambiguous. Sequencing used PBMCs. Here the CDR3 reads CASSYSWDTGELFF. Written as DNA, the CDR3 is TGTGCCAGCAGTTACTCGTGGGACACCGGGGAGCTGTTTTTT.